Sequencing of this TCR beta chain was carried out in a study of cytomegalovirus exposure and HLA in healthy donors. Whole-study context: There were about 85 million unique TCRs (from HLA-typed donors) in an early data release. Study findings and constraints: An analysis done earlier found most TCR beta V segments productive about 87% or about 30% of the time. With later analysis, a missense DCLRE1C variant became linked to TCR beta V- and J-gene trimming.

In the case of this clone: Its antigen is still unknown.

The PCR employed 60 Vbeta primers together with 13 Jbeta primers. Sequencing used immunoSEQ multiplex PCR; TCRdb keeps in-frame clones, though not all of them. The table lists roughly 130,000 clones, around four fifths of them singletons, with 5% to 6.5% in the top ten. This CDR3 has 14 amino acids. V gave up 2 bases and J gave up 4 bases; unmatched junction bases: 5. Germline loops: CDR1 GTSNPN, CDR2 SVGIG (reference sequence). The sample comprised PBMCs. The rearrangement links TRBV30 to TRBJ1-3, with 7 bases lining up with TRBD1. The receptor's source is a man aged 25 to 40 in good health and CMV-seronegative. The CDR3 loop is CAWSRQGSGNTIYF. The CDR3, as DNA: TGTGCCTGGAGTCGACAGGGATCCGGAAACACCATATATTTT.